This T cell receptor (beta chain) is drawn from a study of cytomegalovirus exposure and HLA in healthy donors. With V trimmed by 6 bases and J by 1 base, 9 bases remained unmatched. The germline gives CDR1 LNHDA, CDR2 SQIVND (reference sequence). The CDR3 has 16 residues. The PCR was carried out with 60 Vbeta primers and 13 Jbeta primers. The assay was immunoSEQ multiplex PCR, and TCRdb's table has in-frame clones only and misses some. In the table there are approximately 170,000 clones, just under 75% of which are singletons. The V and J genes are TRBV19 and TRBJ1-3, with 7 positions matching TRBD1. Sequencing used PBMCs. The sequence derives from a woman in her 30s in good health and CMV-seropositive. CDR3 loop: CASSRTGQMSGNTIYF. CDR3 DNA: TGTGCCAGTAGCCGAACGGGACAGATGTCTGGAAACACCATATATTTT. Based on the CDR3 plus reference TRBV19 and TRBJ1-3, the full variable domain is DGGITQSPKYLFRKEGQNVTLSCEQNLNHDAMYWYRQDPGQGLRLIYYSQIVNDFQKGDIAEGYSVSREKKESFPLTVTSAQKNPTAFYLCASSRTGQMSGNTIYFGEGSWLTVV.